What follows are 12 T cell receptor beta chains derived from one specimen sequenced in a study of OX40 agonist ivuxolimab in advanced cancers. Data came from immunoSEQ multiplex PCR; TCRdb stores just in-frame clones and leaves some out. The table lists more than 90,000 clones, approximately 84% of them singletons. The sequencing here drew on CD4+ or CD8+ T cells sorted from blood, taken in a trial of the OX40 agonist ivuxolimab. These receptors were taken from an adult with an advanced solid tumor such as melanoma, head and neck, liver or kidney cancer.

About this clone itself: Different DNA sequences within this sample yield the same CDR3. CDR3 sequence (DNA): TGCGCCAGCAGCTTGGACGGGATGAACACTGAAGCTTTCTTT. As protein: CASSLDGMNTEAFF. This chain joins TRBV5-1 and TRBJ1-1, with D uncertain. Germline V gives CDR1 SGHRS, CDR2 YFSETQ. Trimming removed 0 bases from V and 0 bases from J, with 6 bases in between. The CDR3 extends over 14 amino acids.

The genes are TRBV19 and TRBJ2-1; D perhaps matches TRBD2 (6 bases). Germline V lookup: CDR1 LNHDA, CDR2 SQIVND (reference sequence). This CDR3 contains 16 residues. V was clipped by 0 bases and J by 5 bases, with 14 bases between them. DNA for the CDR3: TGTGCCAGTAGTATAGATTCGGGAGTGAAGCACAATGAGCAGTTCTTC. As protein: CASSIDSGVKHNEQFF.

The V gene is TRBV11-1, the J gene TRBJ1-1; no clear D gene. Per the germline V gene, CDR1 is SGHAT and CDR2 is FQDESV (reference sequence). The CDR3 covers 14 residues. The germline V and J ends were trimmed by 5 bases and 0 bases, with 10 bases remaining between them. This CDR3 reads CASSQNTVNTEAFF. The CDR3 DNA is TGTGCCAGCAGCCAAAACACAGTGAACACTGAAGCTTTCTTT.

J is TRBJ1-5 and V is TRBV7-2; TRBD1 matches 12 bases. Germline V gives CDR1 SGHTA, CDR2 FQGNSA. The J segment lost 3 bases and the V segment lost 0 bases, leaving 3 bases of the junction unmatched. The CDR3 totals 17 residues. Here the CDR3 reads CASSLAGTGGFNQPQHF. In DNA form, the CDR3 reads TGTGCCAGCAGCTTAGCCGGGACAGGGGGCTTCAATCAGCCCCAGCATTTT.

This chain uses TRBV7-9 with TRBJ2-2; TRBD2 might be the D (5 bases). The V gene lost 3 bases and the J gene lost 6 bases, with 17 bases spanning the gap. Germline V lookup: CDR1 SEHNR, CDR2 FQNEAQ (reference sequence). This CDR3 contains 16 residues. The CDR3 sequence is CASSLIRPSWAGELFF. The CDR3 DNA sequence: TGTGCCAGCAGCTTGATCAGGCCTAGCTGGGCCGGGGAGCTGTTTTTT. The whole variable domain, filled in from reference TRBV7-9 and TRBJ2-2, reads DTGVSQNPRHKITKRGQNVTFRCDPISEHNRLYWYRQTLGQGPEFLTYFQNEAQLEKSRLLSDRFSAERPKGSFSTLEIQRTEQGDSAMYLCASSLIRPSWAGELFFGEGSRLTVL.

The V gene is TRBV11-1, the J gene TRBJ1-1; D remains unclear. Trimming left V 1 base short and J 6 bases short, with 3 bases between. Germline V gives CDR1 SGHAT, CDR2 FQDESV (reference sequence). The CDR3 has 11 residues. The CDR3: CASSLGAEAFF. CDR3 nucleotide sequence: TGTGCCAGCAGCTTAGGGGCTGAAGCTTTCTTT. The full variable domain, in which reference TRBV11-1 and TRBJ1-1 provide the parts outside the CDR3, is EAEVAQSPRYKITEKSQAVAFWCDPISGHATLYWYRQILGQGPELLVQFQDESVVDDSQLPKDRFSAERLKGVDSTLKIQPAELGDSAMYLCASSLGAEAFFGQGTRLTVV.

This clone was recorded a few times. CDR3 sequence (DNA): TGTGCCTGTGAGGATGAAAAACTGTTTTTT. Amino acids: CACEDEKLFF. The chain links TRBV2 to TRBJ1-4; D not resolved. Trimming shortened V by 11 bases and J by 6 bases, and 7 bases separated the two germline ends. Germline V CDR1 and CDR2: SNHLY, FYNNEI. The CDR3 consists of 10 residues.

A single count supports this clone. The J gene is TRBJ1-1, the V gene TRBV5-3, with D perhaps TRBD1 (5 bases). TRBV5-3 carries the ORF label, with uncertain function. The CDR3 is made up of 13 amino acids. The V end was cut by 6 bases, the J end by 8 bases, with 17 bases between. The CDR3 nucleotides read TGTGCCAGAACCCCCGGGAGGGGCAGAGAAGCTTTCTTT. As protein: CARTPGRGREAFF.

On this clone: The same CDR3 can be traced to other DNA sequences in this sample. CDR3 coding DNA: TGCGCCAGCAGCTTGGAGACAGGGGGGAATCAGCCCCAGCATTTT. Encoded protein: CASSLETGGNQPQHF. The chain is built from TRBV5-1 and TRBJ1-5; 9 bases align to TRBD1. Trimming at V came to 0 bases and at J to 4 bases, leaving 2 bases not matched to a gene. From germline, CDR1 is SGHRS and CDR2 YFSETQ. This CDR3 comprises 15 residues.

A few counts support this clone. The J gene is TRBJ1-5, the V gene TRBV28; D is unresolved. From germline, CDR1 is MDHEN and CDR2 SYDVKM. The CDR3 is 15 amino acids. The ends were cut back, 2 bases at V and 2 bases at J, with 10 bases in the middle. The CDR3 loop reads CASSLPPMGNQPQHF. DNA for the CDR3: TGTGCCAGCAGTTTACCTCCCATGGGCAATCAGCCCCAGCATTTT.

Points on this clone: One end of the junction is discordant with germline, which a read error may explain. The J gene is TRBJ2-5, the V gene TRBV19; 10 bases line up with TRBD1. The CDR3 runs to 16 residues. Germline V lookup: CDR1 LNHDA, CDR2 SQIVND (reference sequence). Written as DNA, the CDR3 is TGTGCCAGTAGTATAAGGGGACAGGGGTCCCAAAAGACCCAGTACTTC. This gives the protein CASSIRGQGSQKTQYF.

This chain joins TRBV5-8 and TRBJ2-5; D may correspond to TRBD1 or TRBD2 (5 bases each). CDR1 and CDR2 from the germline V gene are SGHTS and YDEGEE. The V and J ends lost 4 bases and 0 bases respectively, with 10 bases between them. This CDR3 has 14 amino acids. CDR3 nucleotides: TGTGCCAGCAGCCGAGGGACCAACCAAGAGACCCAGTACTTC. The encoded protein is CASSRGTNQETQYF.